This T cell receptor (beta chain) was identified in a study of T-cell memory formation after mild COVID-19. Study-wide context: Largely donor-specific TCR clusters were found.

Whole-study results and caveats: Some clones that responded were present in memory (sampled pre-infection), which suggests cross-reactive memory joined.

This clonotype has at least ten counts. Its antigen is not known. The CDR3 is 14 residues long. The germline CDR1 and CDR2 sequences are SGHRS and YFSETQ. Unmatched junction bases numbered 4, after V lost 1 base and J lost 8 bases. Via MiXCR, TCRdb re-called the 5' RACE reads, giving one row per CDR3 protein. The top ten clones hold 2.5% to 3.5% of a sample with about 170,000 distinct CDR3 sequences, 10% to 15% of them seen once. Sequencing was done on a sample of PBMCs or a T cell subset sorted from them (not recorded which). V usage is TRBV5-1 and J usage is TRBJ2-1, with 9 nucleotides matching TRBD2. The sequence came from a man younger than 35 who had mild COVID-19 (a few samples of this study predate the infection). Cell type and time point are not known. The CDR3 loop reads CASSLLAGYDEQFF. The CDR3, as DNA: TGCGCCAGCAGCTTGCTAGCGGGGTACGATGAGCAGTTCTTC.